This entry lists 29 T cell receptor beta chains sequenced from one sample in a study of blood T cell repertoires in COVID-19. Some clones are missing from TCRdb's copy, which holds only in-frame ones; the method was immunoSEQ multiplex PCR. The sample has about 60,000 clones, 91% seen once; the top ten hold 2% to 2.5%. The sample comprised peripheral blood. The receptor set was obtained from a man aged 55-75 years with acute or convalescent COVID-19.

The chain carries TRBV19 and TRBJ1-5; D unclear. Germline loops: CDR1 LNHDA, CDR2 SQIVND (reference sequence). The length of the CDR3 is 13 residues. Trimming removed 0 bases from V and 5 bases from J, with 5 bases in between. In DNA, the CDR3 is TGTGCCAGTAGTATAGATCAGGATCAGCCCCAGCATTTT. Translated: CASSIDQDQPQHF.

The CDR3 region has the DNA TGTGCCAGCAGCTCGCTACGGGGTAACACTGAAGCTTTCTTT. Protein sequence: CASSSLRGNTEAFF. V gene TRBV11-3 combines with J gene TRBJ1-1; D is uncertain. Germline-derived CDR1 and CDR2 are SGHNT and YENEEA. This CDR3 comprises 14 residues. V was cut by 4 bases and J by 2 bases, with 11 bases left in between.

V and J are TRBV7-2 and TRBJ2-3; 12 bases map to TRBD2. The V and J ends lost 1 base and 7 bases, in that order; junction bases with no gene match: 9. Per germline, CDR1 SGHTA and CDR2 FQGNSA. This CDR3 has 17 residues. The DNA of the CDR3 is TGTGCCAGCAGCTTAGAGTCATCTAGCGGGAGGGCCCATACGCAGTATTTT. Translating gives CASSLESSSGRAHTQYF.

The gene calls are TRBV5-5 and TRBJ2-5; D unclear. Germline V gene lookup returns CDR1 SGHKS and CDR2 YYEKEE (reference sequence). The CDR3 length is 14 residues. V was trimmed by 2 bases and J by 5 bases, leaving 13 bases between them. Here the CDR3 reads CASSLPLGEETQYF. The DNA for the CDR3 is TGTGCCAGCAGCTTACCTCTTGGTGAGGAGACCCAGTACTTC.

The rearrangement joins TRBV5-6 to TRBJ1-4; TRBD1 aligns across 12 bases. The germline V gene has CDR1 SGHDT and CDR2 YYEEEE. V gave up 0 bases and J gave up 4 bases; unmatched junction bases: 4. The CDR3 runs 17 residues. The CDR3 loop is CASSLAGTGGGNEKLFF. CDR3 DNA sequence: TGTGCCAGCAGCTTGGCCGGGACAGGGGGCGGTAATGAAAAACTGTTTTTT.

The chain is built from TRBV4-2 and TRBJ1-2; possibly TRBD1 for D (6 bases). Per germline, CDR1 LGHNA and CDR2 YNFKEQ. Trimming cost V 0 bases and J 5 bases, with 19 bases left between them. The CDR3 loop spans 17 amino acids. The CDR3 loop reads CASSQEGTGPARYGYTF. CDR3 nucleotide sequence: TGTGCCAGCAGCCAAGAGGGCACAGGGCCCGCTAGGTATGGCTACACCTTC.

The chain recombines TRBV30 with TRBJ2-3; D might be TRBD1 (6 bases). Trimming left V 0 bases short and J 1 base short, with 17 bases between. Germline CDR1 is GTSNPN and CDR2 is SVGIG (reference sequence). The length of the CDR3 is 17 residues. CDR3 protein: CAWSVLVGAPRTDTQYF. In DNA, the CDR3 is TGTGCCTGGAGTGTACTTGTGGGGGCCCCCCGCACAGATACGCAGTATTTT.

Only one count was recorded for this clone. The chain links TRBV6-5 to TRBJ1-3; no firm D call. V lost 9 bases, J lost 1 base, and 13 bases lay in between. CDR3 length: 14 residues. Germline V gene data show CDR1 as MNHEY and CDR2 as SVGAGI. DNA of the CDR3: TGTGCCAGTTCCTACGAGTTTTCTGGAAACACCATATATTTT. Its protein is CASSYEFSGNTIYF.

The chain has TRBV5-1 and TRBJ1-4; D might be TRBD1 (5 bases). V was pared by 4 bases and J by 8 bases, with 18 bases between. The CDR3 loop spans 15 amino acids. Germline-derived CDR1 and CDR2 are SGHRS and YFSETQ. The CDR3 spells CASSQEPGLNEKLFF. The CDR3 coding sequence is TGCGCCAGCAGCCAGGAACCGGGACTGAACGAAAAACTGTTTTTT.

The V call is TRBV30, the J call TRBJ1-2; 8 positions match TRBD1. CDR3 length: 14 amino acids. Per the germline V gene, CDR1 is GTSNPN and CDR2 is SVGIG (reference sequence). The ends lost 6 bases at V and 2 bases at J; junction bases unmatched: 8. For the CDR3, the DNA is TGTGCCTGCCCTCAGGGGGCGTCGAACTATGGCTACACCTTC. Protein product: CACPQGASNYGYTF.

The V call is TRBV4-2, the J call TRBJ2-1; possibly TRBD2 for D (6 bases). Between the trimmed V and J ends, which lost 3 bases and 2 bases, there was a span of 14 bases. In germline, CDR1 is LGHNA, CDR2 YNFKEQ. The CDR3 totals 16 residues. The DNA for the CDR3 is TGTGCCAGCAGCCACCTCGGACTACCGACCTACAATGAGCAGTTCTTC. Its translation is CASSHLGLPTYNEQFF.

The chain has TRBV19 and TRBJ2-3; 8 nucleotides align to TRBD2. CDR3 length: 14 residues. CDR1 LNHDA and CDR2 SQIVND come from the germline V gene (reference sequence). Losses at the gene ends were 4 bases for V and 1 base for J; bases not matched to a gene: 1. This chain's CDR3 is CASSNGRGTDTQYF. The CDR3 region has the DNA TGTGCCAGTAGTAACGGGAGGGGCACAGATACGCAGTATTTT.

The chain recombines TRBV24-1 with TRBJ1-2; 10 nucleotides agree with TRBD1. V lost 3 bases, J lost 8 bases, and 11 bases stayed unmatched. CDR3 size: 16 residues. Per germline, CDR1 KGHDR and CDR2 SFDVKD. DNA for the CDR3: TGTGCCACCAGTGATGACGAAGGGACAGGGGAAGGCGGCTACACCTTC. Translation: CATSDDEGTGEGGYTF.

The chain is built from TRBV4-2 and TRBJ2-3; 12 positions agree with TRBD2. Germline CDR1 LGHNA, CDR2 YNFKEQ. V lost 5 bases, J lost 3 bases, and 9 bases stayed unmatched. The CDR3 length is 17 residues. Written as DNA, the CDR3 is TGTGCCAGCAGCTCTCCTAGCGGGAGGGTAAGAACAGATACGCAGTATTTT. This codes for CASSSPSGRVRTDTQYF.

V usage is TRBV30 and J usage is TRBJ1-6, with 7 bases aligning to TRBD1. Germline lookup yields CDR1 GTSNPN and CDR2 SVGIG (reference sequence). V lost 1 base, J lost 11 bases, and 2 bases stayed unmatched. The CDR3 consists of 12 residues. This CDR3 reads CAWSDRGTPLHF. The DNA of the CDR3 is TGTGCCTGGAGTGACAGGGGTACACCCCTCCACTTT.

The CDR3 here is CASSPGGRSPLHF. The DNA of the CDR3 is TGCGCCAGCAGCCCGGGGGGGAGGTCACCCCTCCACTTT. J is TRBJ1-6 and V is TRBV5-1, with a possible D match to TRBD1 (5 bases). The CDR3 is 13 residues long. The V end was cut by 4 bases, the J end by 10 bases, with 12 bases between. The germline V gene has CDR1 SGHRS and CDR2 YFSETQ.

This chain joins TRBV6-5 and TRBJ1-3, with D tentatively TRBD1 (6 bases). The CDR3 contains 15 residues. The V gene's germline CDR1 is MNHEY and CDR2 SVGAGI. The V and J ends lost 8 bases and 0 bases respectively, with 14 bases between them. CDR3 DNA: TGTGCCAGCGAGGGGGACGGCTACTCTGGAAACACCATATATTTT. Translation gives CASEGDGYSGNTIYF.

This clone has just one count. CDR3 nucleotides: TGTGCCAGCAGCCCCCGCATAGAATTAGCCAAAAACATTCAGTACTTC. It yields the protein CASSPRIELAKNIQYF. The rearrangement joins TRBV9 to TRBJ2-4; no reliable D call. V was pared by 4 bases and J by 0 bases, with 14 bases between. This CDR3 is built from 16 residues. CDR1 is SGDLS, CDR2 YYNGEE, per germline.

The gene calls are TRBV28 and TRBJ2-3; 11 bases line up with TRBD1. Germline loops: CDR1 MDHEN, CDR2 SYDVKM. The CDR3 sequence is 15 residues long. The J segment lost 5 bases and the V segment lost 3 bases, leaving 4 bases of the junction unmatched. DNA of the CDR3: TGTGCCAGCAGTTTGTGGACAGGGGGCATAGATACGCAGTATTTT. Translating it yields CASSLWTGGIDTQYF.

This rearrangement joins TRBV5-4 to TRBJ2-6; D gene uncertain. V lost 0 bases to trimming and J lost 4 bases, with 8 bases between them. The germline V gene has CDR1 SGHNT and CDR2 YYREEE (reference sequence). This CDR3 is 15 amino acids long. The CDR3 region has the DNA TGTGCCAGCAGCTTGGGTGGCACCGGGGCCAACGTCCTGACTTTC. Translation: CASSLGGTGANVLTF.

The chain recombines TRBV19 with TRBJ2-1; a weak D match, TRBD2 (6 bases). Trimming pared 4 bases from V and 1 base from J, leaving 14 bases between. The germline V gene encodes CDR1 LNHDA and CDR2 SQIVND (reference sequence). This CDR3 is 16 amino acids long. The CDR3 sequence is CASSTGTDPSYNEQFF. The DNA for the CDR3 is TGTGCCAGTAGTACGGGGACTGACCCATCCTACAATGAGCAGTTCTTC.

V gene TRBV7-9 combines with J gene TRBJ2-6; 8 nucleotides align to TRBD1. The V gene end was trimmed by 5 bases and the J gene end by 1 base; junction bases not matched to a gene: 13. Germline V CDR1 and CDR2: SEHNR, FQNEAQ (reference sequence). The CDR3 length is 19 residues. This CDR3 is CASSTRTGLEVSGANVLTF. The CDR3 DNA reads TGTGCCAGCAGCACTCGGACAGGGTTAGAGGTTTCTGGGGCCAACGTCCTGACTTTC.

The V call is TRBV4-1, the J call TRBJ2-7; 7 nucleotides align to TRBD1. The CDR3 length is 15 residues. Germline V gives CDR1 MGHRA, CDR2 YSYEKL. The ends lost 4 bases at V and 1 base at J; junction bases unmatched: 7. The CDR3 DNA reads TGCGCCAGCAGCCCTACGGACAGGAGTTCCTACGAGCAGTACTTC. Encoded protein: CASSPTDRSSYEQYF.

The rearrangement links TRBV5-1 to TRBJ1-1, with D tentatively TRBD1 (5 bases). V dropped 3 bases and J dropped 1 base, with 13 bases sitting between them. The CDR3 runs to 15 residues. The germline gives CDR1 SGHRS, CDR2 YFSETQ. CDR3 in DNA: TGCGCCAGCAGCTCGGGGGAGGACGGGAACACTGAAGCTTTCTTT. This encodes CASSSGEDGNTEAFF.

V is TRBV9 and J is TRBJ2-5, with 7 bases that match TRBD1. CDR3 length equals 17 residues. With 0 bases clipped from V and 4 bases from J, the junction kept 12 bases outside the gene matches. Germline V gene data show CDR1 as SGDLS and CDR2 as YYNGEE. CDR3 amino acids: CASSVGATGDVGETQYF. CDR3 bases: TGTGCCAGCAGCGTAGGGGCTACAGGGGATGTGGGAGAGACCCAGTACTTC.

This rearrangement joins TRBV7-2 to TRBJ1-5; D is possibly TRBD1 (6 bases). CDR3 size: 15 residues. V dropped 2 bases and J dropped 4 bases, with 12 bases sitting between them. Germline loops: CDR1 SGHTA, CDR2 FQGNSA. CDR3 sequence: CASSLIGQGNQPQHF. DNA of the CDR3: TGTGCCAGCAGCTTAATAGGTCAGGGGAATCAGCCCCAGCATTTT. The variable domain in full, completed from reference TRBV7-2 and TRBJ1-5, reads GAGVSQSPSNKVTEKGKDVELRCDPISGHTALYWYRQSLGQGLEFLIYFQGNSAPDKSGLPSDRFSAERTGGSVSTLTIQRTQQEDSAVYLCASSLIGQGNQPQHFGDGTRLSIL.

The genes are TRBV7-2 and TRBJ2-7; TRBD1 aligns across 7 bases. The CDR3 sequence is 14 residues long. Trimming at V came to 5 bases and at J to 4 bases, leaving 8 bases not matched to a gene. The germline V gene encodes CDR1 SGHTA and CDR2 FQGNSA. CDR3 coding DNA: TGTGCCAGCAGCACCGGGACAGTCCCTTACGAGCAGTACTTC. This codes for CASSTGTVPYEQYF.

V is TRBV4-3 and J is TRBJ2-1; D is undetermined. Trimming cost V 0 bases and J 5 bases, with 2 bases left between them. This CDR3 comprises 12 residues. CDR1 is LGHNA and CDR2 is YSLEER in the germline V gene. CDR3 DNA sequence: TGCGCCAGCAGCCAAGATAACAATGAGCAGTTCTTC. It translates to CASSQDNNEQFF.

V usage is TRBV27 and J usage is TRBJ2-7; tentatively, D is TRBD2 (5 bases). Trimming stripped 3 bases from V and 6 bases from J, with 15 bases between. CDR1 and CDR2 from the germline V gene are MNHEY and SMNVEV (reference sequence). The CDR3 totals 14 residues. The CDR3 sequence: CASSLVPLLGEQYF. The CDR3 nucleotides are TGTGCCAGCAGTTTGGTCCCCTTACTAGGCGAGCAGTACTTC.